This T cell receptor beta chain was documented in a study of blood T cell repertoires in COVID-19 (dated by TCRdb to about 2020). Turning to the overall study: Samples from collaborators originated in the United States, Italy and Spain and spanned both the acute and convalescent phases of COVID-19. Deeply sampled blood TCRbeta repertoires from subjects exposed to, actively infected with, or recovered from COVID-19 were included in the dataset. HLA class I and class II types, where available, came from metadata supplied by the sample provider rather than from assay-based typing. Samples came from the ongoing ImmuneRACE study (first 160 participants) plus 1,254 subjects from 6 global collaborators. The repertoires were released in a freely available public database intended as a resource for research on the immune response to SARS-CoV-2. A de-identified subject ID, COVID-19 status, age in years and sex were almost always included in the sample metadata. The material from the prospective study consisted of cDNA or gDNA derived from T cells, B-cell-depleted T cells, or PBMCs. Broad study findings and their caveats: How much clinical and demographic metadata was included differed by source and by participant, and the metadata was provided uncurated.

TCRbeta CDR3 regions were amplified from genomic DNA using the immunoSEQ Assay, a bias-controlled multiplex PCR. In the original analysis: The number of nucleated cells in each sample was estimated from the amplification of reference gene primers within the assay. To quantify the absolute abundance of each unique TCRbeta CDR3 rearrangement, sequence reads were collapsed and filtered. Productive Simpson clonality was computed per sample as the square root of Simpson's diversity index over productive rearrangements. Here the immuneACCESS table is served through TCRdb, limited to in-frame sequences with V and J called. Missing clones are a known gap in these copies; in checked studies unresolved V genes cover under half, and the rest lacks a known reason. V, J and clone size are those of that table, while D and trimming were read from the DNA. For this sample the table gives just over 30,000 clones, of which roughly 90% were detected only once. The ten largest clones capture around 0.55% of the sample.

Trimming removed 4 bases from V and 1 base from J, leaving 8 bases between the germline ends. The CDR3, from cysteine to phenylalanine, totals 14 residues. The only DNA kept is the CDR3, 42 bases in frame from the first base. CDR1 and CDR2, looked up from the germline V gene, are SGHRS and YFSETQ. About this clone itself: Its antigen is currently not known. No base quality values were provided; no much bigger clone lies one nucleotide off.

Whole blood was collected in K2EDTA tubes by collaborating institutions according to the institutions' own protocols. For TCRbeta analysis, collaborator samples were shipped as frozen whole blood, as isolated PBMCs, or as DNA extracted from either sample type. Sequencing used peripheral blood. The V and J segments used are TRBV5-1 and TRBJ1-4, with no reliable assignment of the D segment. The clonotype originates from a middle-aged woman with active or convalescent COVID-19. The CDR3 protein sequence reads: CASSLGLTNEKLFF. In nucleotides, the sequence is TGCGCCAGCAGCCTAGGACTAACTAATGAAAAACTGTTTTTT.